The rows below give T cell receptor beta chains drawn from one sample of a study of human T cells and chemical hapten exposure. One entry per CDR3 protein, called by TCRdb with MiXCR from the RACE reads. Of fewer than 60,000 distinct CDR3 sequences in the sample, 11% were seen once. The sample here was whole blood, taken in connection with sensitization to the hapten diphenylcyclopropenone (DPC). The source of these receptors is a woman aged 40 to 50 with alopecia areata. Some clones in this sample may be carry-over from other donors' samples. Each CDR3 is given with its conserved first and last residue. D genes are given only for firm matches. Size is stated for part of the rows, as once, few or many counts, or as a class when the clone is expanded.

v_call: TRBV11-3; clone_size: many; d_call: TRBD1; j_call: TRBJ2-5; cdr3_length: 15; cdr3_nt: TGTGCCAGCAGCCCGACAGGGGGCATTATGGAGACCCAGTACTTC; cdr3_aa: CASSPTGGIMETQYF
v_call: TRBV11-2; clone_size: many; d_call: -; j_call: TRBJ2-5; cdr3_length: 14; cdr3_nt: TGTGCCAGCAGCCCCCCCTTAGCAAGCGAGACCCAGTACTTC; cdr3_aa: CASSPPLASETQYF
v_call: TRBV12-3/TRBV12-4; clone_size: -; d_call: TRBD2; j_call: TRBJ2-5; cdr3_length: 17; cdr3_nt: TGTGCCAGCAGTTTGCGGCTAGCGGGACCCCGAGGAGAGACCCAGTACTTC; cdr3_aa: CASSLRLAGPRGETQYF
v_call: TRBV30; clone_size: few; d_call: -; j_call: TRBJ2-3; cdr3_length: 13; cdr3_nt: TGTGCCTGGACGGCTAGTAAGGCAGATACGCAGTATTTT; cdr3_aa: CAWTASKADTQYF
v_call: TRBV11-2; clone_size: many; d_call: TRBD1; j_call: TRBJ2-5; cdr3_length: 15; cdr3_nt: TGTGCCAGCAGCTTAGGGGACAGGGCCCAAGAGACCCAGTACTTC; cdr3_aa: CASSLGDRAQETQYF
v_call: TRBV20-1; clone_size: few; d_call: -; j_call: TRBJ2-5; cdr3_length: 15; cdr3_nt: TGCAGTGCCGCGGGATTAGCGGAGACCCAAGAGACCCAGTACTTC; cdr3_aa: CSAAGLAETQETQYF
v_call: TRBV11-2; clone_size: few; d_call: -; j_call: TRBJ2-7; cdr3_length: 14; cdr3_nt: TGTGCCAGCAGCTCCGACCCCAGGAAGTACGAGCAGTACTTC; cdr3_aa: CASSSDPRKYEQYF
v_call: TRBV5-4; clone_size: few; d_call: TRBD1; j_call: TRBJ1-2; cdr3_length: 16; cdr3_nt: TGTGCCAGCAGCGATGACGTGGGACAGTTGAACTATGGCTACACCTTC; cdr3_aa: CASSDDVGQLNYGYTF
v_call: TRBV15; clone_size: many; d_call: -; j_call: TRBJ2-7; cdr3_length: 14; cdr3_nt: TGTGCCACCAGCAGCTCAGGTCCCGACTACGAGCAGTACTTC; cdr3_aa: CATSSSGPDYEQYF
v_call: TRBV7-9; clone_size: few; d_call: TRBD1; j_call: TRBJ1-4; cdr3_length: 19; cdr3_nt: TGTGCCAGCAGCCTAGCGATGACAGGGGGCGTTGCAACTAATGAAAAACTGTTTTTT; cdr3_aa: CASSLAMTGGVATNEKLFF
v_call: TRBV19; clone_size: -; d_call: -; j_call: TRBJ1-5; cdr3_length: 12; cdr3_nt: TGTGCCAGTAATTGGGGTGGTCAGCCCCAGCATTTT; cdr3_aa: CASNWGGQPQHF
v_call: TRBV3-1; clone_size: -; d_call: -; j_call: TRBJ2-3; cdr3_length: 13; cdr3_nt: TGTGCCAGCAGCCCCTCGAGTTTGGATACGCAGTATTTT; cdr3_aa: CASSPSSLDTQYF
v_call: TRBV29-1; clone_size: few; d_call: -; j_call: TRBJ2-3; cdr3_length: 16; cdr3_nt: TGCAGCGTTGACGGGGACGAGCACCTTAGCACAGATACGCAGTATTTT; cdr3_aa: CSVDGDEHLSTDTQYF
v_call: TRBV7-2; clone_size: many; d_call: TRBD2; j_call: TRBJ2-1; cdr3_length: 17; cdr3_nt: TGTGCCAGCACCGGGACTAGCGGCGCCTTCCTTTCGAGTGAGCAGTTCTTC; cdr3_aa: CASTGTSGAFLSSEQFF
v_call: TRBV12-3/TRBV12-4; clone_size: -; d_call: -; j_call: TRBJ2-7; cdr3_length: 12; cdr3_nt: TGTGCCAGCGGACGTAGCTCCTACGAGCAGTACTTC; cdr3_aa: CASGRSSYEQYF
v_call: TRBV27; clone_size: many; d_call: -; j_call: TRBJ2-4; cdr3_length: 15; cdr3_nt: TGTGCCAGCAGTTTACGTGCGAAGGCCAAAAACATTCAGTACTTC; cdr3_aa: CASSLRAKAKNIQYF
v_call: TRBV20-1; clone_size: once; d_call: TRBD1; j_call: TRBJ1-1; cdr3_length: 14; cdr3_nt: TGCAGTGCTACCCAGGGGGGCGCATTTATTGAAGCTTTCTTT; cdr3_aa: CSATQGGAFIEAFF